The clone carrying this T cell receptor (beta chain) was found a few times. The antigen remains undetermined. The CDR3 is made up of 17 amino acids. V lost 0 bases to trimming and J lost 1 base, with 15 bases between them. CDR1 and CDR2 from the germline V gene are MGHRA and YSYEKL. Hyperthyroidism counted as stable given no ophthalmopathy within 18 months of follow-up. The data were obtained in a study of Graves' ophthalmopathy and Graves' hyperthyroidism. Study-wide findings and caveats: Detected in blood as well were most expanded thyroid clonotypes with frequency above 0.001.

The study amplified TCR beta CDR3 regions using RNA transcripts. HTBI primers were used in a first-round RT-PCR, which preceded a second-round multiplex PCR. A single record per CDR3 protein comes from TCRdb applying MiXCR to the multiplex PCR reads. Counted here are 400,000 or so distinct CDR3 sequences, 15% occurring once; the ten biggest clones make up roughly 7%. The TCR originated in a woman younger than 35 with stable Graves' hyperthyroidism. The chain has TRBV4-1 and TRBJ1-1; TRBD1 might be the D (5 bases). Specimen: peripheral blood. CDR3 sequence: CASSQEVGVSGNTEAFF. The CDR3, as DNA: TGCGCCAGCAGCCAAGAAGTAGGGGTGTCGGGGAACACTGAAGCTTTCTTT.